This is a list of T cell receptor beta chains from one sample in a study of T-cell reconstitution after alpha-beta-depleted transplantation in children. A single record per CDR3 protein comes from TCRdb applying MiXCR to the PCR reads. This sample has around 380,000 distinct CDR3 sequences, with approximately 10% found just once. Sequenced material: PBMCs from the stem cell graft donor, taken from the stem cell graft. All receptors come from a human donor who donated a stem cell graft to a child with acute myeloid leukemia. CDR3s include the opening cysteine and the closing phenylalanine or tryptophan. A D gene is named only where the DNA matches it firmly. The listing skips clone size in some rows; elsewhere it reads once, few, many or a size class.

v_gene	abundance	j_gene	d_gene	CDR3aa	CDR3nt
TRBV7-2	few	TRBJ2-3	-	CASSLPPSTDTQYF	TGTGCCAGCAGCTTACCGCCCAGCACAGATACGCAGTATTTT
TRBV5-1	-	TRBJ2-2	-	CASSYSPQGGGELFF	TGCGCCAGCAGCTACTCCCCGCAGGGCGGCGGGGAGCTGTTTTTT
TRBV20-1	-	TRBJ2-7	TRBD1	CSFSRRQGLYEQYF	TGCAGTTTTAGCCGAAGACAGGGGTTATACGAGCAGTACTTC
TRBV11-2	many	TRBJ2-4	TRBD2	CASSPWGLAGAGGAKNIQYF	TGTGCCAGCAGCCCGTGGGGACTAGCGGGAGCGGGGGGAGCCAAAAACATTCAGTACTTC
TRBV4-2	few	TRBJ2-7	-	CASSQEGLGGTYEQYF	TGTGCCAGCAGCCAAGAAGGTCTTGGGGGAACCTACGAGCAGTACTTC
TRBV5-1	-	TRBJ2-5	TRBD2	CASSHGTSGVSATQYF	TGCGCCAGCAGCCACGGGACTAGCGGTGTGAGTGCGACCCAGTACTTC
TRBV30	-	TRBJ2-1	-	CAWTSTHAGGLTSEQFF	TGTGCCTGGACCTCAACGCACGCAGGGGGGCTTACTAGTGAGCAGTTCTTC
TRBV20-1	-	TRBJ2-7	-	CSARAGSSYEQYF	TGCAGTGCTAGGGCAGGCAGCTCCTACGAGCAGTACTTC
TRBV5-1	few	TRBJ1-1	-	CASSITGWTEAFF	TGCGCCAGCAGCATAACAGGGTGGACTGAAGCTTTCTTT
TRBV7-9	-	TRBJ1-2	TRBD1	CASSPTGSGYTF	TGTGCCAGCAGCCCGACAGGGTCTGGCTACACCTTC
TRBV11-2	many	TRBJ2-2	-	CASSLDGNTGELFF	TGTGCCAGCAGCTTAGATGGGAACACCGGGGAGCTGTTTTTT
TRBV2	-	TRBJ2-1	-	CGSSERGARYNEQFF	TGTGGCAGCAGTGAAAGGGGGGCCAGGTACAATGAGCAGTTCTTC
TRBV4-1	many	TRBJ2-5	TRBD2	CASSQDTSGAYQETQYF	TGCGCCAGCAGCCAAGATACTAGCGGGGCGTACCAAGAGACCCAGTACTTC
TRBV12-3/TRBV12-4	many	TRBJ2-3	-	CASSFGFDTQYF	TGTGCCAGCAGTTTCGGGTTCGATACGCAGTATTTT
TRBV10-3	-	TRBJ2-4	TRBD2	CAIGTSGDSNIQYF	TGTGCCATCGGGACTAGCGGGGATTCAAACATTCAGTACTTC
TRBV7-2	many	TRBJ2-5	TRBD2	CASSFTSGGLQETQYF	TGTGCCAGCAGCTTTACTAGCGGGGGCTTACAAGAGACCCAGTACTTC
TRBV30	few	TRBJ2-7	-	CAWSAGAYEQYF	TGTGCCTGGAGTGCGGGGGCCTACGAGCAGTACTTC
TRBV6-2/TRBV6-3	few	TRBJ1-5	-	CASSYGQGQPQHF	TGTGCCAGCAGTTACGGGCAGGGGCAGCCCCAGCATTTT
TRBV20-1	few	TRBJ2-5	-	CSAHGPGETQYF	TGCAGTGCTCACGGACCGGGGGAGACCCAGTACTTC
TRBV5-4	few	TRBJ1-2	-	CASSLGELDYGYTF	TGTGCCAGCAGCCTCGGGGAACTAGACTATGGCTACACCTTC
TRBV5-1	-	TRBJ1-1	TRBD1	CASSLGNRGRGTEAFF	TGCGCCAGCAGCTTGGGAAACAGGGGTCGCGGCACTGAAGCTTTCTTT
TRBV5-5	many	TRBJ2-1	-	CASSFRDQHDEQFF	TGTGCCAGCAGCTTCCGGGACCAACACGATGAGCAGTTCTTC
TRBV20-1	-	TRBJ1-5	TRBD1	CSARTGIIRRNQPQHF	TGCAGTGCAAGGACAGGAATTATCAGGCGCAATCAGCCCCAGCATTTT
TRBV10-3	many	TRBJ1-4	-	CAISEGGVGEKLFF	TGTGCCATCAGTGAAGGGGGAGTAGGGGAAAAACTGTTTTTT
TRBV20-1	many	TRBJ2-1	-	CSASSGTNYNEQFF	TGCAGTGCTAGCAGTGGGACCAACTACAATGAGCAGTTCTTC
TRBV10-2	-	TRBJ1-5	TRBD1	CASSVAGTGNQPQHF	TGCGCCAGCAGTGTTGCGGGGACAGGAAATCAGCCCCAGCATTTT
TRBV20-1	-	TRBJ2-1	TRBD2	CSARDLRTSSYNEQFF	TGCAGTGCTAGAGATCTGAGGACTAGCTCCTACAATGAGCAGTTCTTC
TRBV7-8	-	TRBJ2-5	-	CASSLVAGNGETQYF	TGTGCCAGCAGCTTAGTAGCAGGAAATGGAGAGACCCAGTACTTC
TRBV12-3/TRBV12-4	-	TRBJ2-2	-	CASSLQGRFAGELFF	TGTGCCAGCAGTTTGCAGGGGCGATTTGCCGGGGAGCTGTTTTTT
TRBV15	few	TRBJ1-1	-	CATSRDLLSSGTEAFF	TGTGCCACCAGCAGAGATTTGCTTTCCTCGGGCACTGAAGCTTTCTTT
TRBV29-1	few	TRBJ1-5	-	CSVAPGVGQPQHF	TGCAGCGTTGCCCCAGGCGTGGGTCAGCCCCAGCATTTT
TRBV7-8	-	TRBJ2-7	TRBD2	CASIQSRPGLAVYEQYF	TGTGCCAGCATTCAGAGCCGACCGGGACTAGCAGTCTACGAGCAGTACTTC
TRBV27	few	TRBJ1-5	-	CASSPGREGNQPQHF	TGTGCCAGCAGCCCGGGCCGGGAGGGCAATCAGCCCCAGCATTTT
TRBV4-3	many	TRBJ1-6	TRBD1	CASSQLPGQHNSPLHF	TGCGCCAGCAGCCAATTACCGGGACAGCATAATTCACCCCTCCACTTT
TRBV2	many	TRBJ2-1	-	CASSGTAGNEQFF	TGTGCCAGCAGTGGGACAGCCGGCAATGAGCAGTTCTTC
TRBV6-2/TRBV6-3	-	TRBJ2-1	TRBD2	CASSYLGLDPYNEQFF	TGTGCCAGCAGTTACCTAGGACTAGATCCCTACAATGAGCAGTTCTTC
TRBV2	-	TRBJ1-2	-	CASRARSVRDGYTF	TGTGCCAGCAGAGCTAGATCGGTCCGGGATGGCTACACCTTC
TRBV5-1	many	TRBJ2-5	-	CASSYLGDRAETQYF	TGCGCCAGCAGCTACCTGGGGGACCGGGCGGAGACCCAGTACTTC
TRBV29-1	few	TRBJ1-2	TRBD1	CSLTGPSGYTF	TGCAGCTTGACAGGGCCCTCTGGCTACACCTTC
TRBV12-3/TRBV12-4	many	TRBJ2-2	-	CASRSGELFF	TGTGCCAGTAGAAGCGGGGAGCTGTTTTTT
TRBV7-3	-	TRBJ2-1	-	CASSLDGVAYNEQFF	TGTGCCAGCAGCTTAGACGGGGTGGCCTACAATGAGCAGTTCTTC
TRBV7-2	many	TRBJ2-6	TRBD1	CASTKGQVPVLTF	TGTGCCAGCACCAAAGGACAGGTCCCCGTCCTGACTTTC